The clone carrying this TCR beta chain was detected a few times. CDR1 and CDR2 from the germline V gene are SEHNR and FQNEAQ (reference sequence). Deletions cut 5 bases from V and 3 bases from J, with 10 bases between. CDR3 length: 13 amino acids. The sample is drawn from a study of blood T cells in healthy people across ages. The use of a sample-barcoded 5' primer and a J-beta primer mix characterized a second PCR of roughly 6 to 11 cycles. TCRdb called the 5' RACE reads again in MiXCR, with one record for every CDR3 protein. The sample yields some 800,000 distinct CDR3 sequences, roughly 25% seen once. The same specimen was also included in a second study, on T cells of mothers and their children. That publication notes: Over 9.5 million reads per mother and 2.5 million to 3.5 million per child were obtained.

The TCR sequence derives from a boy younger than 18 in good health. Sequenced: blood. The rearrangement uses TRBV7-9 and TRBJ1-2; unclear D gene. The CDR3 DNA is TGTGCCAGCAGCGCCGGGCCGTACTATGGCTACACCTTC. Protein: CASSAGPYYGYTF.